Below, 9 T cell receptor beta chains from the same sample are listed, as sequenced in a study of CD8+CD57+ T cells in acquired aplastic anemia. CDR3 and TCR beta VDJ profiling relied on genomic DNA as the template. TCRdb used MiXCR to reprocess the reads, holding one entry per CDR3 protein. The top ten clones hold 7% to 9% of a sample with 250,000 to 300,000 distinct CDR3 sequences, around 60% of them seen once. Input material: sorted CD4+, CD8+, or CD8+CD57+ T cells (not recorded which) from PBMCs. Receptor source: a human donor with severe aplastic anemia or a healthy control (not recorded which).

This chain uses TRBV29-1 with TRBJ2-5, with 13 nucleotides matching TRBD2. Trimming at V came to 1 base and at J to 4 bases, leaving 3 bases not matched to a gene. The length of the CDR3 is 15 residues. Germline loops: CDR1 SQVTM, CDR2 ANQGSEA. CDR3 amino acids: CSVEGLAGGRETQYF. CDR3 sequence (DNA): TGCAGCGTTGAAGGACTAGCGGGAGGACGAGAGACCCAGTACTTC.

This clonotype has at least ten counts. The V gene is TRBV11-2, the J gene TRBJ1-5; possible D gene TRBD1, 5 bases. V lost 1 base and J lost 6, with 16 bases in between. The CDR3 spans 16 residues. Germline-derived CDR1 and CDR2 are SGHAT and FQNNGV. The CDR3 DNA follows: TGTGCCAGCAGCTTAGGCCCGGACACAAGGACTCAGCCCCAGCATTTT. Residues: CASSLGPDTRTQPQHF.

The rearrangement joins TRBV7-8 to TRBJ2-6; no firm D call. V dropped 8 bases and J dropped 0 bases, with 11 bases sitting between them. CDR3 length equals 15 residues. The V gene's germline CDR1 is SGHVS and CDR2 FQNEAQ. The CDR3 DNA is TGTGCCAGCGCTACGCCAGACTCTGGGGCCAACGTCCTGACTTTC. This gives the protein CASATPDSGANVLTF.

CDR3 sequence (DNA): TGTGCCACCATGGAGATCTCTGGAAACACCATATATTTT. It is translated as CATMEISGNTIYF. V is TRBV7-3 and J is TRBJ1-3; D uncertain. Trimming took 10 bases from V and 0 from J, leaving 10 bases between them. CDR3 length: 13 amino acids. CDR1 and CDR2 (germline): SGHTA, FQGTGA.

This clonotype was counted many times. V usage is TRBV5-6 and J usage is TRBJ2-5; D is undetermined. The CDR3 covers 13 residues. Germline CDR1 is SGHDT and CDR2 is YYEEEE. V was shortened by 4 bases and J by 5 bases, with 12 bases between the two germline ends. The CDR3 nucleotides read TGTGCCAGCAGCCGCTCTGGGCACGAGACCCAGTACTTC. Translation gives CASSRSGHETQYF.

This clonotype was counted a few times. The genes are TRBV20-1 and TRBJ2-7, with 9 bases identical to TRBD1. The CDR3 is made up of 15 amino acids. Germline CDR1 and CDR2: DFQATT and SNEGSKA (reference sequence). V lost 6 bases to trimming and J lost 2 bases; unmatched junction nucleotides: 11. The CDR3 DNA is TGCAGTGCGCGCGGGGACAGGGACGTTGCCTACGAGCAGTACTTC. Residues: CSARGDRDVAYEQYF.

The V and J genes are TRBV6-5 and TRBJ2-1, with 7 bases lining up with TRBD1. The CDR3 length is 15 residues. CDR1 MNHEY and CDR2 SVGAGI come from the germline V gene. V shed 6 bases, J shed 0 bases, and the junction held 5 bases outside the gene matches. The CDR3 DNA follows: TGTGCCAGCAGCCTGACAGGGTACTCCTACAATGAGCAGTTCTTC. Translation: CASSLTGYSYNEQFF.

This clonotype was recorded many times. The chain couples TRBV6-1 to TRBJ1-5; D gene ambiguous. CDR1 MNHNS and CDR2 SASEGT come from the germline V gene. V dropped 1 base and J dropped 5 bases, with 3 bases sitting between them. This CDR3 is built from 12 residues. CDR3 loop: CASSEGDQPQHF. In nucleotides, the CDR3 is TGTGCCAGCAGTGAAGGGGATCAGCCCCAGCATTTT.

The V and J genes are TRBV5-1 and TRBJ2-1, with D possibly called TRBD1 or TRBD2 (5 bases each). Deletions cut 3 bases from V and 8 bases from J, with 18 bases between. Germline V gene lookup returns CDR1 SGHRS and CDR2 YFSETQ. The CDR3 runs to 15 residues. DNA for the CDR3: TGCGCCAGCAGCTATAGGGGACGCCAGGTAGATGAGCAGTTCTTC. Its translation is CASSYRGRQVDEQFF.